Below, 25 T cell receptor beta chains from the same sample are listed, as sequenced in a study of blood T cell repertoires in COVID-19. The protocol was immunoSEQ multiplex PCR, while the TCRdb copy is restricted to in-frame clones and leaves out a portion. The data show tens of thousands of clones, roughly 83% seen once. The sequenced material came from peripheral blood. These receptors all come from a human donor with acute or convalescent COVID-19. The donor label of this sample is uncertain.

The rearrangement links TRBV5-1 to TRBJ1-1; D perhaps matches TRBD1 (6 bases). V was clipped by 1 base and J by 0 bases, with 7 bases between them. This CDR3 has 14 residues. Germline V gene data show CDR1 as SGHRS and CDR2 as YFSETQ. This CDR3 reads CASSLSGVNTEAFF. The DNA of the CDR3 is TGCGCCAGCAGCTTGTCAGGGGTGAACACTGAAGCTTTCTTT.

The genes are TRBV27 and TRBJ2-7; 16 bases line up with TRBD2. CDR1 is MNHEY, CDR2 SMNVEV, per germline (reference sequence). Germline trimming cut 7 bases from V and 5 bases from J; bases unmatched to any gene: 8. This CDR3 is built from 16 residues. This chain's CDR3 is CASTLGLAGGPNEQYF. In nucleotides, the CDR3 is TGTGCCAGCACCCTGGGACTAGCGGGAGGGCCCAACGAGCAGTACTTC.

The chain couples TRBV29-1 to TRBJ2-3; 10 nucleotides agree with TRBD2. Germline trimming cut 7 bases from V and 1 base from J; bases unmatched to any gene: 2. This CDR3 contains 13 residues. The germline gives CDR1 SQVTM, CDR2 ANQGSEA. This CDR3 is CSDTSGGTDTQYF. In nucleotides, the CDR3 is TGCAGCGACACTAGCGGGGGCACAGATACGCAGTATTTT.

The genes are TRBV28 and TRBJ2-7, with 7 bases fitting TRBD1. Germline CDR1 and CDR2: MDHEN and SYDVKM. The CDR3 extends over 13 amino acids. Unmatched junction bases numbered 6, after V lost 6 bases and J lost 4 bases. The chain's CDR3 is CASSKTGSYEQYF. The DNA of the CDR3 is TGTGCCAGCAGCAAGACAGGGTCATACGAGCAGTACTTC.

The V gene is TRBV24-1, the J gene TRBJ2-1; 7 bases are a match to TRBD2. The CDR3 loop spans 17 amino acids. Germline CDR1 reads KGHDR; CDR2 reads SFDVKD. V lost 4 bases and J lost 5; bases outside the gene matches: 13. CDR3 residues: CATSDPRAGEVHNEQFF. The CDR3 DNA sequence: TGTGCCACCAGTGACCCCAGGGCGGGAGAGGTCCACAATGAGCAGTTCTTC.

The table lists this clone with a count of one. The rearrangement joins TRBV28 to TRBJ1-4; the D gene is possibly TRBD1 (6 bases). Trimming shortened V by 3 bases and J by 2 bases, and 13 bases separated the two germline ends. The CDR3 sequence is 16 residues long. Germline V gene sequence: CDR1 MDHEN, CDR2 SYDVKM. The CDR3 bases are TGTGCCAGCAGTTTCCTGGGAAGGGGGACTAATGAAAAACTGTTTTTT. It yields the protein CASSFLGRGTNEKLFF.

The chain is built from TRBV5-1 and TRBJ2-1; possible D gene TRBD1, 7 bases. The CDR3 loop spans 16 amino acids. The V end was cut by 1 base, the J end by 2 bases, with 13 bases between. CDR1 is SGHRS and CDR2 is YFSETQ in the germline V gene. CDR3 protein: CASSLSGGTAYNEQFF. In nucleotides, the CDR3 is TGCGCCAGCAGCTTGTCCGGAGGGACAGCCTACAATGAGCAGTTCTTC.

This chain's CDR3 is CASSADGMPGNTIYF. For the CDR3, the DNA is TGTGCCAGCAGCGCCGACGGGATGCCTGGAAACACCATATATTTT. V and J are TRBV9 and TRBJ1-3, with D uncertain. CDR1 is SGDLS and CDR2 is YYNGEE in the germline V gene. This CDR3 is built from 15 residues. Trimming cost V 3 bases and J 2 bases, with 12 bases left between them.

The chain combines TRBV6-6 with TRBJ1-2, with D possibly matching TRBD1 (5 bases). Germline V gene lookup returns CDR1 MNHNY and CDR2 SVGAGI (reference sequence). This CDR3 contains 17 residues. Trimming shortened V by 5 bases and J by 6 bases, and 25 bases separated the two germline ends. The CDR3 nucleotides read TGTGCCAGCAGTCTCCGGGGCGGACGTTCTTCGGGGGATGGCTACACCTTC. Translation: CASSLRGGRSSGDGYTF.

This chain connects TRBV6-5 to TRBJ1-2; D not certain. This CDR3 spans 13 amino acids. Germline V CDR1 and CDR2: MNHEY, SVGAGI. V lost 8 bases, J lost 2 bases, and 12 bases lay in between. DNA of the CDR3: TGTGCCAGCCTCCGTGACGGGAACTATGGCTACACCTTC. Its translation is CASLRDGNYGYTF.

The J gene is TRBJ2-7, the V gene TRBV5-4, with 13 bases that match TRBD2. Germline V gene lookup returns CDR1 SGHNT and CDR2 YYREEE (reference sequence). The CDR3 runs to 16 residues. The V segment lost 4 bases and the J segment 2 bases; nucleotides outside the gene matches: 6. Here the CDR3 DNA reads TGTGCCAGCAGCCGTGGGACTAGCGGGGCTCCCTACGAGCAGTACTTC. As protein: CASSRGTSGAPYEQYF.

This rearrangement joins TRBV19 to TRBJ1-5; D may be TRBD1 (6 bases). In germline, CDR1 is LNHDA, CDR2 SQIVND (reference sequence). The CDR3 runs 16 residues. With 7 bases removed from V and 1 base from J, the gap between germline ends came to 17 bases. For the CDR3, the DNA is TGTGCCAGTACCCCAGGTGGGGGGGCCAGCAATCAGCCCCAGCATTTT. Translation gives CASTPGGGASNQPQHF.

The rearrangement links TRBV7-3 to TRBJ2-7; the match to TRBD1 covers 9 bases. With 4 bases clipped from V and 6 bases from J, the junction kept 4 bases outside the gene matches. This CDR3 region has 13 residues. CDR1 and CDR2 (germline): SGHTA, FQGTGA. CDR3 nucleotides: TGTGCCAGCAGCTATGGACAGGGGCGCGAGCAGTACTTC. This codes for CASSYGQGREQYF. Drawing the rest from reference TRBV7-3 and TRBJ2-7, the complete variable domain is GAGVSQTPSNKVTEKGKYVELRCDPISGHTALYWYRQSLGQGPEFLIYFQGTGAADDSGLPNDRFFAVRPEGSVSTLKIQRTERGDSAVYLCASSYGQGREQYFGPGTRLTVT.

The V gene is TRBV13, the J gene TRBJ2-7; 13 bases align to TRBD2. CDR1 and CDR2 from the germline V gene are PRHDT and FYEKMQ (reference sequence). The V and J ends lost 5 bases and 8 bases, in that order; junction bases with no gene match: 9. This CDR3 is built from 15 residues. CDR3: CASSLGLAGVEQQYF. The CDR3 DNA reads TGTGCCAGCAGCCTCGGACTAGCGGGAGTGGAGCAGCAGTACTTC. Based on the CDR3 plus reference TRBV13 and TRBJ2-7, the full variable domain is AAGVIQSPRHLIKEKRETATLKCYPIPRHDTVYWYQQGPGQDPQFLISFYEKMQSDKGSIPDRFSAQQFSDYHSELNMSSLELGDSALYFCASSLGLAGVEQQYFGPGTRLTVT.

This sequence joins TRBV7-8 and TRBJ1-1; TRBD1 matches at 12 bases. Unmatched junction bases numbered 8, after V lost 5 bases and J lost 7 bases. This CDR3 contains 15 residues. Germline CDR1 SGHVS, CDR2 FQNEAQ. The CDR3 sequence: CASSLGTGGEGEAFF. The CDR3 DNA sequence: TGTGCCAGCAGCCTAGGGACAGGGGGCGAGGGTGAAGCTTTCTTT.

The CDR3 is CASSLSKNEQFF. The CDR3 bases are TGTGCCAGCAGCCTTAGCAAGAATGAGCAGTTCTTC. V is TRBV28 and J is TRBJ2-1; D not certain. V was pared by 6 bases and J by 7 bases, with 10 bases between. CDR1 is MDHEN and CDR2 is SYDVKM in the germline V gene. The CDR3 runs 12 residues. Based on the CDR3 plus reference TRBV28 and TRBJ2-1, the full variable domain is DVKVTQSSRYLVKRTGEKVFLECVQDMDHENMFWYRQDPGLGLRLIYFSYDVKMKEKGDIPEGYSVSREKKERFSLILESASTNQTSMYLCASSLSKNEQFFGPGTRLTVL.

The chain links TRBV5-1 to TRBJ2-2, with TRBD2 identical over 7 bases. This CDR3 has 18 residues. V lost 1 base, J lost 7 bases, and 16 bases stayed unmatched. Looked up from germline, CDR1 is SGHRS and CDR2 is YFSETQ. CDR3 nucleotide sequence: TGCGCCAGCAGCTTGAACAGTTTGGGACTATTAACTGGCGGGGAGCTGTTTTTT. The encoded protein is CASSLNSLGLLTGGELFF.

This chain links TRBV6-2 or TRBV6-3 with TRBJ2-1; weak D call: TRBD1 (6 bases). Trimming took 0 bases from V and 3 from J, leaving 15 bases between them. The CDR3 contains 17 residues. Germline V CDR1 and CDR2: MNHEY, SVGEGT. The CDR3 nucleotides are TGTGCCAGCAGTTACTCGAGTGTCCAGGGGATCTACAATGAGCAGTTCTTC. Translating it yields CASSYSSVQGIYNEQFF.

The chain combines TRBV5-4 with TRBJ2-3; 9 positions match TRBD2. With 4 bases clipped from V and 1 base from J, the junction kept 4 bases outside the gene matches. The CDR3 is made up of 15 amino acids. Per germline, CDR1 SGHNT and CDR2 YYREEE (reference sequence). CDR3 protein: CASSIRTSGTDTQYF. DNA for the CDR3: TGTGCCAGCAGCATAAGGACTAGCGGCACAGATACGCAGTATTTT.

This chain links TRBV3-1 (or the pseudogene TRBV3-2) with TRBJ2-6; tentative D call: TRBD1 (6 bases). Germline lookup yields CDR1 LGHDT and CDR2 YNNKEL (reference sequence). The CDR3 runs 19 residues. V was cut by 2 bases and J by 0 bases, with 17 bases left in between. CDR3 in DNA: TGTGCCAGCAGCCAACAACAGGGCTTTTCGCCCTCTGGGGCCAACGTCCTGACTTTC. Protein: CASSQQQGFSPSGANVLTF.

In DNA, the CDR3 is TGTGCCAGCAGGCCGGGTCTAAGGGGGGGCAGGACTGAAGCTTTCTTT. It is translated as CASRPGLRGGRTEAFF. This chain connects TRBV28 to TRBJ1-1; D is possibly TRBD1 (6 bases). This CDR3 spans 16 amino acids. Germline lookup yields CDR1 MDHEN and CDR2 SYDVKM. The V gene lost 6 bases and the J gene lost 5 bases, with 22 bases spanning the gap.

V gene TRBV5-4 combines with J gene TRBJ1-3; D ambiguous. V lost 2 bases to trimming and J lost 3 bases, with 6 bases between them. The CDR3 contains 13 residues. In germline, CDR1 is SGHNT, CDR2 YYREEE (reference sequence). CDR3 amino acids: CASSFEDGNTIYF. CDR3 nucleotide sequence: TGTGCCAGCAGCTTCGAGGATGGAAACACCATATATTTT. The entire variable domain, with the rest obtained from reference TRBV5-4 and TRBJ1-3, is as follows: ETGVTQSPTHLIKTRGQQVTLRCSSQSGHNTVSWYQQALGQGPQFIFQYYREEENGRGNFPPRFSGLQFPNYSSELNVNALELDDSALYLCASSFEDGNTIYFGEGSWLTVV.

The chain employs TRBV5-1 and TRBJ1-3, with D hard to call. The CDR3 contains 16 residues. The germline gives CDR1 SGHRS, CDR2 YFSETQ. V lost 0 bases and J 4 bases, leaving 14 bases between the germline ends. The CDR3 coding sequence is TGCGCCAGCAGCTTGGCCGGTTTGGGCCAGGGAAACACCATATATTTT. This encodes CASSLAGLGQGNTIYF.

The rearrangement uses TRBV4-2 and TRBJ2-7, with 12 positions matching TRBD1. CDR3 length equals 16 residues. Germline values: CDR1 LGHNA, CDR2 YNFKEQ. Unmatched junction bases numbered 8, after V lost 5 bases and J lost 3 bases. CDR3 in DNA: TGTGCCAGCAGCAAACCCGGGACAGGGGGCGGCTACGAGCAGTACTTC. Translation gives CASSKPGTGGGYEQYF.

The chain employs TRBV3-1 (or the pseudogene TRBV3-2) and TRBJ1-4; TRBD1 is a possible D gene (5 bases). There are 14 residues in the CDR3. Germline V gene lookup returns CDR1 LGHDT and CDR2 YNNKEL (reference sequence). Trimming pared 5 bases from V and 8 bases from J, leaving 15 bases between. The CDR3 nucleotides read TGTGCCAGCAGCAGGATAAACAGGATCGAAAAACTGTTTTTT. Protein product: CASSRINRIEKLFF.